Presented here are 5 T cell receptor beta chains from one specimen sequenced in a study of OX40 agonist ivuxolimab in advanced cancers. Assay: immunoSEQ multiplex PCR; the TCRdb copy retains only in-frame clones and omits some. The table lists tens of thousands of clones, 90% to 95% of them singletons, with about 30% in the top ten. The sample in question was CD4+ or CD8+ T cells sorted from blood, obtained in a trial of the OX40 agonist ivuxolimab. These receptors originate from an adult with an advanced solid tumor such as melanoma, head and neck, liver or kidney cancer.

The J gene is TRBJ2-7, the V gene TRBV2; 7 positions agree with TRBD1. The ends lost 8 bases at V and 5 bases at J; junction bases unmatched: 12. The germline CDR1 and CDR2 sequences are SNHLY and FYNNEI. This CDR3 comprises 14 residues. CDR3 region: CASATQGRPDEQYF. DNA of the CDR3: TGTGCCAGCGCGACACAGGGGAGACCCGACGAGCAGTACTTC.

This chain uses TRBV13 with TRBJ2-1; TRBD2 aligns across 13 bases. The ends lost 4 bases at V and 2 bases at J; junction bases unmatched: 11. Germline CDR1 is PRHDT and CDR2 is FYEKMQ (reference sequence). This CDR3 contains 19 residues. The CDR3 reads CASSSSGLAGFPAYNEQFF. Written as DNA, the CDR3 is TGTGCCAGCAGCTCGTCGGGACTAGCGGGGTTCCCCGCCTACAATGAGCAGTTCTTC.

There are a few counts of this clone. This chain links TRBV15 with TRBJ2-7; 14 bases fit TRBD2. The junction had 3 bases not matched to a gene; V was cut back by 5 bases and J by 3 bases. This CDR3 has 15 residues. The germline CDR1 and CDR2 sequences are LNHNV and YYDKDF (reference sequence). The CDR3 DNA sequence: TGTGCCACCAGCTTCGGGACTAGCGGGAGCTACGAGCAGTACTTC. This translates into CATSFGTSGSYEQYF.

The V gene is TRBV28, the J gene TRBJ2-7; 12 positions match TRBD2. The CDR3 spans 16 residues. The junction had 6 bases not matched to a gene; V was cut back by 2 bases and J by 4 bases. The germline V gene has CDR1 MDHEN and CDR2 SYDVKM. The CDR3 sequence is CASSLARLAGEYEQYF. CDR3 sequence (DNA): TGTGCCAGCAGTTTAGCCCGACTAGCGGGAGAGTACGAGCAGTACTTC.

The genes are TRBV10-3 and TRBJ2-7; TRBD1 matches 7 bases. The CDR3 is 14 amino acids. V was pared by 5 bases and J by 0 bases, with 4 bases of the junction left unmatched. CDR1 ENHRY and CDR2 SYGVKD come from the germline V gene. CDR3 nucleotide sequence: TGTGCCATCAGTCCGACAGGGAGCTCCTACGAGCAGTACTTC. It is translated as CAISPTGSSYEQYF.